This T cell receptor beta chain comes out of a study of T-cell reconstitution after alpha-beta-depleted transplantation in children. The study's findings and limits: TCRbeta diversity was high at day 60 in some patients (a result of surviving recipient T cells and thymic progenitors). Newly made T cells mostly supplied T-cell counts and diversity one year after transplant. As was reported, about two months after transplant, alpha-beta T cells came from several hundred expanded graft clones.

Germline V lookup: CDR1 SGHRS, CDR2 YFSETQ. This CDR3 comprises 15 residues. Turning to this clonotype: Its target is unknown. A much larger clone lies one base from this, so it may be a read error.

Researchers prepared the TCRbeta library using unique molecular identifiers, the study reports. TCRdb recomputed calls from the PCR reads with MiXCR, one row per CDR3 protein. The data show 700,000 to 950,000 distinct CDR3 sequences, approximately 15% seen once. The chain combines TRBV5-1 with TRBJ2-7; 7 nucleotides match TRBD1. The receptor's source is a male patient aged 5 to 17 who had a stem cell transplant for acute lymphoblastic leukemia, so the T cells may come from the graft donor. Sequenced material: PBMCs, mostly from graft donor cells, taken 360 days after TCRalphabeta/CD19-depleted stem cell transplant. The DNA for the CDR3 is TGCGCCAGCAGTTTCGGGACAGTTAGCTCCCACGAGCAGTACTTC. Translating it yields CASSFGTVSSHEQYF.